These T cell receptor beta chains were read from a single sample in a study of OX40 agonist ivuxolimab in advanced cancers. Using immunoSEQ multiplex PCR, the repertoire was profiled, and TCRdb retains in-frame clones only, with some absent. The table lists some 86,000 clones, 90% of them singletons. This specimen consisted of CD4+ or CD8+ T cells sorted from blood, obtained in a trial of the OX40 agonist ivuxolimab. The receptor source for this set is an adult with an advanced solid tumor such as melanoma, head and neck, liver or kidney cancer. The CDR3 runs from the conserved cysteine through the conserved F or W. A D gene is named only where the DNA matches it firmly. Where a row states a size, it is once, few, many or the class of an expanded clone; other rows omit it.

DNA: TGTGCCAGCAGCCTAGCGACAGGGAGACAGTATTTT
CDR3: CASSLATGRQYF
size: .
D: .
J: TRBJ2-3
V: TRBV7-8

DNA: TGTGCCTGGTCCGGACAGGGGGGTAATGAGCAGTTCTTC
CDR3: CAWSGQGGNEQFF
size: .
D: TRBD1
J: TRBJ2-1
V: TRBV30

DNA: TGTGCCAGCAGCAAGGGACTAGCCCGCGAGACCCAGTACTTC
CDR3: CASSKGLARETQYF
size: .
D: TRBD2
J: TRBJ2-5
V: TRBV7-2

DNA: TGTGCCAGCAGGTCACTGCGGGGAAAAGAGACCCAGTACTTC
CDR3: CASRSLRGKETQYF
size: .
D: .
J: TRBJ2-5
V: TRBV11-2

DNA: TGTGCCAGCAGTCCGGAGCGAGGGCGTCAGCCCCAGCATTTT
CDR3: CASSPERGRQPQHF
size: .
D: .
J: TRBJ1-5
V: TRBV11-2

DNA: TGTGCCAGCAGCGCGAGTGGGACAGGGGAATCACCCCTCCACTTT
CDR3: CASSASGTGESPLHF
size: .
D: TRBD1
J: TRBJ1-6
V: TRBV9

DNA: TGTGCCAGTCGGACACCGAACTATGGCTACACCTTC
CDR3: CASRTPNYGYTF
size: .
D: .
J: TRBJ1-2
V: TRBV2

DNA: TGTGCCAGCAGCTTGGCCTTTGGGCAGTCGGGCGGCTACACCTTC
CDR3: CASSLAFGQSGGYTF
size: .
D: .
J: TRBJ1-2
V: TRBV5-6

DNA: TGTGCCAGTAGTAGTTTGCAGACAGGGTCTGAAGCTTTCTTT
CDR3: CASSSLQTGSEAFF
size: .
D: TRBD1
J: TRBJ1-1
V: TRBV19

DNA: TGTGCCAGCTCACCACCGACATCAGGGAATCCCTACAATGAGCAGTTCTTC
CDR3: CASSPPTSGNPYNEQFF
size: .
D: .
J: TRBJ2-1
V: TRBV18

DNA: TGCGCCAGCGGGACAGGGGGCACAGATACGCAGTATTTT
CDR3: CASGTGGTDTQYF
size: .
D: TRBD1
J: TRBJ2-3
V: TRBV5-1

DNA: TGTGCCAGCAGTGGAGACAACTATAGCAATCAGCCCCAGCATTTT
CDR3: CASSGDNYSNQPQHF
size: few
D: .
J: TRBJ1-5
V: TRBV2

DNA: TGTGCCAGCACGGGACAGGGGGGAAACACCATATATTTT
CDR3: CASTGQGGNTIYF
size: .
D: TRBD1
J: TRBJ1-3
V: TRBV6-5

DNA: TGTGCCAGCAGCTTAGAAAGGGGGCAAGGCTACACCTTC
CDR3: CASSLERGQGYTF
size: few
D: TRBD1
J: TRBJ1-2
V: TRBV7-9

DNA: TGCGCCAGCAGCAAGACAGCGTCCCTGTATTCACCCCTCCACTTT
CDR3: CASSKTASLYSPLHF
size: .
D: .
J: TRBJ1-6
V: TRBV5-1

DNA: TGTGCTAGCAGCTTTGCTGGGGCAGATACGCAGTATTTT
CDR3: CASSFAGADTQYF
size: .
D: .
J: TRBJ2-3
V: TRBV7-2

DNA: TGTGCCTGGAGTGTACGGGGGATCTCCTACGAGCAGTACTTC
CDR3: CAWSVRGISYEQYF
size: .
D: .
J: TRBJ2-7
V: TRBV30

DNA: TGTGCCAGCAGTGAATCTTGGGGGTCGTACACTGAAGCTTTCTTT
CDR3: CASSESWGSYTEAFF
size: few
D: .
J: TRBJ1-1
V: TRBV6-1

DNA: TGTGCCAGCAGCGGAACCACAGGGGTGGAGGAGACCCAGTACTTC
CDR3: CASSGTTGVEETQYF
size: .
D: TRBD1
J: TRBJ2-5
V: TRBV9

DNA: TGTGCCAGTCGAGGGGGACAGTATAGCAATCAGCCCCAGCATTTT
CDR3: CASRGGQYSNQPQHF
size: .
D: TRBD1
J: TRBJ1-5
V: TRBV19

DNA: TGTGCCAGCAGCTTAGTTCTTCGGGGCTATGGCTACACCTTC
CDR3: CASSLVLRGYGYTF
size: .
D: .
J: TRBJ1-2
V: TRBV7-2

DNA: TGTGCCAGCAGTGGATTACAGGGGGCAAATTCACCCCTCCACTTT
CDR3: CASSGLQGANSPLHF
size: .
D: TRBD1
J: TRBJ1-6
V: TRBV2

DNA: TGTGCCAGCAGCCCCCCGCCGGGACTAGTAACGGCCCAGTACTTC
CDR3: CASSPPPGLVTAQYF
size: .
D: TRBD2
J: TRBJ2-5
V: TRBV14

DNA: TGTGCCAGCAGCCAAGATGTAAGGGTAGTAGGCAATCAGCCCCAGCATTTT
CDR3: CASSQDVRVVGNQPQHF
size: .
D: .
J: TRBJ1-5
V: TRBV4-2

DNA: TGTGCCAGCAGTTCCAGACTAGCGGGGGGCACAGATACGCAGTATTTT
CDR3: CASSSRLAGGTDTQYF
size: .
D: TRBD2
J: TRBJ2-3
V: TRBV6-5

DNA: TGTGCCAGCAGTTCGACATTGTCAGGGCGAACCGGGGAGCTGTTTTTT
CDR3: CASSSTLSGRTGELFF
size: .
D: .
J: TRBJ2-2
V: TRBV7-6

DNA: TGTGCCAGCAGCTTCCGGGACGCCTACACTGAAGCTTTCTTT
CDR3: CASSFRDAYTEAFF
size: .
D: .
J: TRBJ1-1
V: TRBV11-1

DNA: TGTGCCAGCTCACCATTAGGAGAGGATCAGCCCCAGCATTTT
CDR3: CASSPLGEDQPQHF
size: .
D: .
J: TRBJ1-5
V: TRBV18

DNA: TGTGCCAGCAGTCACAGGGGTAGCAATCAGCCCCAGCATTTT
CDR3: CASSHRGSNQPQHF
size: .
D: TRBD1
J: TRBJ1-5
V: TRBV6-6

DNA: TGTGCCACCAGCAAAAGGACTAGCGGGCTGGGCACAGATACGCAGTATTTT
CDR3: CATSKRTSGLGTDTQYF
size: .
D: TRBD2
J: TRBJ2-3
V: TRBV15

DNA: TGCGCCAGCAGCTCGACAGGGAAGAAAGAGACCCAGTACTTC
CDR3: CASSSTGKKETQYF
size: .
D: TRBD1
J: TRBJ2-5
V: TRBV5-1

DNA: TGTGCCACGACAAAGGAGGGGCAGTACTTC
CDR3: CATTKEGQYF
size: .
D: .
J: TRBJ2-7
V: TRBV12-1

DNA: TGTGCCAGTAGTACGACTAGCGGGGGCTACGAGCAGTACTTC
CDR3: CASSTTSGGYEQYF
size: .
D: TRBD2
J: TRBJ2-7
V: TRBV19

DNA: TGTGCCAGCAGCCGACAGGGCAATCAGCCCCAGCATTTT
CDR3: CASSRQGNQPQHF
size: .
D: .
J: TRBJ1-5
V: TRBV5-5

DNA: TGTGCCAGCAGCCTGGGGACAGTGGAAAGCAAAAACATTCAGTACTTC
CDR3: CASSLGTVESKNIQYF
size: .
D: TRBD1
J: TRBJ2-4
V: TRBV5-4

DNA: TGTGCCAGCAGCCGCGTTGGGGGACAGCAGTACTTC
CDR3: CASSRVGGQQYF
size: .
D: .
J: TRBJ2-7
V: TRBV6-6

DNA: TGCGCCAGCAGCGAGCGGGGTCAGGGAAACATTCAGTACTTC
CDR3: CASSERGQGNIQYF
size: once
D: TRBD2
J: TRBJ2-4
V: TRBV5-1

DNA: TGTGCCAGCAGCTTTAGAGCCAGGGAAGGGGCGCAGTTCTTC
CDR3: CASSFRAREGAQFF
size: .
D: .
J: TRBJ2-1
V: TRBV28

DNA: TGCAGCGTTTTCCCAGGGCAGGGGGAGCCTGAAGCTTTCTTT
CDR3: CSVFPGQGEPEAFF
size: .
D: TRBD1
J: TRBJ1-1
V: TRBV29-1

DNA: TGTGCCAGCAGCTTTACGGACAGGGTTACTGAAGCTTTCTTT
CDR3: CASSFTDRVTEAFF
size: .
D: TRBD1
J: TRBJ1-1
V: TRBV7-9

DNA: TGTGCCAGCAGCTTGGATTTTGGAAGACAGGGGGGTCACGAGCAGTACTTC
CDR3: CASSLDFGRQGGHEQYF
size: .
D: TRBD1
J: TRBJ2-7
V: TRBV5-4

DNA: TGTGCCAGCAGCCGCCGGGGAGGGGGAGCTTTCTTT
CDR3: CASSRRGGGAFF
size: .
D: .
J: TRBJ1-1
V: TRBV13

DNA: TGCAGCGGGGGGGGCGGGGATGGCTACACCTTC
CDR3: CSGGGGDGYTF
size: .
D: .
J: TRBJ1-2
V: TRBV29-1

DNA: TGTGCCAGCAGCGGCGGAGACAGGCTTTATGGCTACACCTTC
CDR3: CASSGGDRLYGYTF
size: .
D: .
J: TRBJ1-2
V: TRBV28

DNA: TGCGCCAGCAAAAGTCAGGCAAACACCGGGGAGCTGTTTTTT
CDR3: CASKSQANTGELFF
size: .
D: .
J: TRBJ2-2
V: TRBV5-1

DNA: TGTGCCAGCAGTGAACATAGAAACATTCAGTACTTC
CDR3: CASSEHRNIQYF
size: .
D: .
J: TRBJ2-4
V: TRBV6-1

DNA: TGTGCCAGCAGACCCGACAGGGGGCTAACTGAAGCTTTCTTT
CDR3: CASRPDRGLTEAFF
size: .
D: TRBD1
J: TRBJ1-1
V: TRBV6-5

DNA: TGTGCCTGGGCCGGGACAGGAAGGGATTATGCAACTAATGAAAAACTGTTTTTT
CDR3: CAWAGTGRDYATNEKLFF
size: once
D: TRBD1
J: TRBJ1-4
V: TRBV30

DNA: TGTGCCAGCACGGACCGGTCCTACAATGAGCAGTTCTTC
CDR3: CASTDRSYNEQFF
size: .
D: .
J: TRBJ2-1
V: TRBV19

DNA: TGTGCCAGCAGTTTATGGGGGGGCGGCACTGAAGCTTTCTTT
CDR3: CASSLWGGGTEAFF
size: .
D: .
J: TRBJ1-1
V: TRBV28

DNA: TGTGCCAGCAGTCCCTGGGACAGCTCCTACAATGAGCAGTTCTTC
CDR3: CASSPWDSSYNEQFF
size: .
D: TRBD1
J: TRBJ2-1
V: TRBV28

DNA: TGTGCCAGCAGCGTAGGAGGGGTCGGAGGTTCACCCCTCCACTTT
CDR3: CASSVGGVGGSPLHF
size: .
D: .
J: TRBJ1-6
V: TRBV9

DNA: TGTGCCAGTAGTATCCCCCGACAGGGAGTCTTCTATGGCTACACCTTC
CDR3: CASSIPRQGVFYGYTF
size: .
D: TRBD1
J: TRBJ1-2
V: TRBV19

DNA: TGTGCCAGTAGTATAGGGACTAGCAATCTTGAGACCCAGTACTTC
CDR3: CASSIGTSNLETQYF
size: .
D: TRBD2
J: TRBJ2-5
V: TRBV19

DNA: TGTGCTAGCAGCTTACAGACAGGGGTGAACACCGGGGAGCTGTTTTTT
CDR3: CASSLQTGVNTGELFF
size: .
D: TRBD1
J: TRBJ2-2
V: TRBV7-7

DNA: TGTGCCAGCAGCTTAGACCCAGGGAACACTGAAGCTTTCTTT
CDR3: CASSLDPGNTEAFF
size: .
D: .
J: TRBJ1-1
V: TRBV11-2

DNA: TGCGCCAGCAGCCGAGGGGATAGCACTGAAGCTTTCTTT
CDR3: CASSRGDSTEAFF
size: .
D: .
J: TRBJ1-1
V: TRBV5-1

DNA: TGCGCCAGCAGGAGGGACACTGAAGCTTTCTTT
CDR3: CASRRDTEAFF
size: .
D: .
J: TRBJ1-1
V: TRBV4-3

DNA: TGTGCCAGCAGCTTAGACCAGGGGGGTTACAATGAGCAGTTCTTC
CDR3: CASSLDQGGYNEQFF
size: .
D: .
J: TRBJ2-1
V: TRBV7-2

DNA: TGTGCCAGCAAATTTGCCTCGGGCCATGAGCAGTTCTTC
CDR3: CASKFASGHEQFF
size: few
D: .
J: TRBJ2-1
V: TRBV7-6